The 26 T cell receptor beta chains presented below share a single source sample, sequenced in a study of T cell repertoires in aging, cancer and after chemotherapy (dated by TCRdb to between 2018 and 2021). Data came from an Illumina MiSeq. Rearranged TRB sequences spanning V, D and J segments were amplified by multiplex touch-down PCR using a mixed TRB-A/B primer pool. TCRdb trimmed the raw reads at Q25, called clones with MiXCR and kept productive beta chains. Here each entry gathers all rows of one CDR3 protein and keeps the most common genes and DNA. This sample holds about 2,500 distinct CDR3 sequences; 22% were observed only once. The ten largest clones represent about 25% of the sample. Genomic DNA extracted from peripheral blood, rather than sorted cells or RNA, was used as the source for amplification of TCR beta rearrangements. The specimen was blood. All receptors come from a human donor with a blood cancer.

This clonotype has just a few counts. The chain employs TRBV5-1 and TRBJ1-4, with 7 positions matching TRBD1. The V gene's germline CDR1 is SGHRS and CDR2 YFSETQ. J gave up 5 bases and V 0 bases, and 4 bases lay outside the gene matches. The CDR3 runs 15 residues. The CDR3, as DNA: TGCGCCAGCAGCTTGGGACAGGGAGGAAATGAAAAACTGTTTTTT. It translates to CASSLGQGGNEKLFF.

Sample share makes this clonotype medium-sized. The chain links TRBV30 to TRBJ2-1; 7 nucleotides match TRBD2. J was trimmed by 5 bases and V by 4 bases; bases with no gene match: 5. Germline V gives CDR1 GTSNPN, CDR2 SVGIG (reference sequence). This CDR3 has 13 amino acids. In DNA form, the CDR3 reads TGTGCCTGGAAGGCTAGCGGAAACAATGAGCAGTTCTTC. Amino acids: CAWKASGNNEQFF.

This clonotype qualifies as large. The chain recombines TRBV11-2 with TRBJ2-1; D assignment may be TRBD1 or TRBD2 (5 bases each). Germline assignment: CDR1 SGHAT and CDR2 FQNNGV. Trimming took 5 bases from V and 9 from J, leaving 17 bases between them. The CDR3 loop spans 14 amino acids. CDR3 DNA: TGTGCCAGCAGCGTTACGGGGCGCCGTAGTGAGCAGTTCTTC. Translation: CASSVTGRRSEQFF.

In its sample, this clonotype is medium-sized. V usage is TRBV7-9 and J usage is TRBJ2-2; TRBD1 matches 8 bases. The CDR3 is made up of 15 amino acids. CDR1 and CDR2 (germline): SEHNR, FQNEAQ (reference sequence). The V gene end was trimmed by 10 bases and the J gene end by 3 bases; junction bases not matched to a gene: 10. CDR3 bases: TGTGCCACCGCGACAGGGGACGCGGACACCGGGGAGCTGTTTTTT. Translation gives CATATGDADTGELFF.

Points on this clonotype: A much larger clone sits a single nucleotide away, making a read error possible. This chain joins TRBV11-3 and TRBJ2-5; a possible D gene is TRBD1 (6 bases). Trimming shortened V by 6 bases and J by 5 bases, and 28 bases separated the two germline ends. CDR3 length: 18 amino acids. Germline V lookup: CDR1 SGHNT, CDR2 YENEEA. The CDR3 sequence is CASRPISGTPMNRETQYF. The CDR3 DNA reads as TGTGCCAGCAGACCTATCTCCGGGACACCAATGAATCGGGAGACCCAGTACTTC.

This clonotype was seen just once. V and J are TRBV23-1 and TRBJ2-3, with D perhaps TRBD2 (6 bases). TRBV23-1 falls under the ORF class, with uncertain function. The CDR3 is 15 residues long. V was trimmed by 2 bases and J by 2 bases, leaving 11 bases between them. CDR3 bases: TGCGCCAGCAGTCAACAGGGACTGCTCACAGATACGCAGTATTTT. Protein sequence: CASSQQGLLTDTQYF.

Written as DNA, the CDR3 is TGTGCCAGCTCACCCGTAGGTTCACGGCCTGAGCAGTTCTTC. Its translation: CASSPVGSRPEQFF. The chain links TRBV18 to TRBJ2-1; D unclear. V lost 3 bases, J lost 9 bases, and 15 bases lay in between. The CDR3 runs to 14 residues. Germline lookup yields CDR1 KGHSH and CDR2 LQKENI.

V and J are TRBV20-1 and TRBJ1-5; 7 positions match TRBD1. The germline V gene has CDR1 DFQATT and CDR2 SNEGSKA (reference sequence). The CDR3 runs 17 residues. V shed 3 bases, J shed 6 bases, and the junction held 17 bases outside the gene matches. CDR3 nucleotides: TGCAGTGCTAGTATTCCACTGCAGACAGGGAAGGCTCAGCCCCAGCATTTT. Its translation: CSASIPLQTGKAQPQHF.

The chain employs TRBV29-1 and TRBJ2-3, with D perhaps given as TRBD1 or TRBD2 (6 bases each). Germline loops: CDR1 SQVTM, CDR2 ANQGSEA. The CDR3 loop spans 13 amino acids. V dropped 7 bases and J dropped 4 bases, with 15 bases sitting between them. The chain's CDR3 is CSALRGGSDTQYF. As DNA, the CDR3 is TGCAGCGCCCTTCGAGGGGGGTCAGATACGCAGTATTTT.

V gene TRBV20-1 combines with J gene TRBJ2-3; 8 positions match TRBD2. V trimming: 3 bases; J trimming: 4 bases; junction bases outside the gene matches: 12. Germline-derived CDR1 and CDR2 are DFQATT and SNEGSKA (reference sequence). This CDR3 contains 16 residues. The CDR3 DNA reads TGCAGTGCTAGCCTATTTGCCGGGGGGGCGTCAGATACGCAGTATTTT. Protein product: CSASLFAGGASDTQYF.

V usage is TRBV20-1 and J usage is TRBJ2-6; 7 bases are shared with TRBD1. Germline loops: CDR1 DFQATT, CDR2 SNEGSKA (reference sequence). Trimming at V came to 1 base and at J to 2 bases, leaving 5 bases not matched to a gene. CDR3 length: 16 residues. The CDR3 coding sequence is TGCAGTGCTAGAGTGACCGACAGGGCTGGGGCCAACGTCCTGACTTTC. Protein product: CSARVTDRAGANVLTF.

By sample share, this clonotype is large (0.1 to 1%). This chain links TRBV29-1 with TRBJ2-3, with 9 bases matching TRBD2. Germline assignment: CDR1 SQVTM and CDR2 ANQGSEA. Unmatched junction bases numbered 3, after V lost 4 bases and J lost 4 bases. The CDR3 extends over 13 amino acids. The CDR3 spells CSVGGGGADTQYF. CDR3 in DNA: TGCAGCGTTGGGGGCGGGGGGGCAGATACGCAGTATTTT.

The CDR3: CASSLASVENYGYTF. The CDR3 coding sequence is TGTGCCAGCAGCTTAGCGTCAGTGGAAAACTATGGCTACACCTTC. The chain recombines TRBV7-9 with TRBJ1-2; D not certain. The CDR3 length is 15 residues. Trimming left V 0 bases short and J 2 bases short, with 10 bases between. The V gene's germline CDR1 is SEHNR and CDR2 FQNEAQ (reference sequence). Complete variable domain (other parts from reference TRBV7-9 and TRBJ1-2): DTGVSQNPRHKITKRGQNVTFRCDPISEHNRLYWYRQTLGQGPEFLTYFQNEAQLEKSRLLSDRFSAERPKGSFSTLEIQRTEQGDSAMYLCASSLASVENYGYTFGSGTRLTVV.

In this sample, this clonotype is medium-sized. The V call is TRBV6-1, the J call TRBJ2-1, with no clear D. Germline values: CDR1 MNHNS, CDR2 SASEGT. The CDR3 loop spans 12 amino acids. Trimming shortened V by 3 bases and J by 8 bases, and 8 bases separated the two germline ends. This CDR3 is CASSDSRYEQFF. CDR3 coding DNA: TGTGCCAGCAGTGATTCTAGGTATGAGCAGTTCTTC.

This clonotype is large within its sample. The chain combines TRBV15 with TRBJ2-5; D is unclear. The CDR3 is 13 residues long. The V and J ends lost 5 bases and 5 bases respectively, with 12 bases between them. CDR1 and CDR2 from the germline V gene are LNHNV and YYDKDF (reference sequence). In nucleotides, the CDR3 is TGTGCCACCAGCGTACAAAGTGGGGAGACCCAGTACTTC. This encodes CATSVQSGETQYF. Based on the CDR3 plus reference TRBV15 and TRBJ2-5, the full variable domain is DAMVIQNPRYQVTQFGKPVTLSCSQTLNHNVMYWYQQKSSQAPKLLFHYYDKDFNNEADTPDNFQSRRPNTSFCFLDIRSPGLGDTAMYLCATSVQSGETQYFGPGTRLLVL.

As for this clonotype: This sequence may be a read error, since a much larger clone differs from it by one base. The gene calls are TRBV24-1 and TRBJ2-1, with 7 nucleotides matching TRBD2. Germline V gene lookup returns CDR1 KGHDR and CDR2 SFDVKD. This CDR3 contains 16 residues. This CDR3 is CASSDPREEAGVHQFF. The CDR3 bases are TGTGCCAGCAGTGACCCTCGGGAGGAGGCGGGAGTACATCAGTTCTTC.

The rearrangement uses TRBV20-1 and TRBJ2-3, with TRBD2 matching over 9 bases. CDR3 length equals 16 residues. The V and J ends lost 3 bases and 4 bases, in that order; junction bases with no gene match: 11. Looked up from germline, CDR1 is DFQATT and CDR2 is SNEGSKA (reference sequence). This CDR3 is CSARGGGAGVADTQYF. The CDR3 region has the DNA TGCAGTGCTAGGGGCGGGGGGGCTGGCGTGGCAGATACGCAGTATTTT.

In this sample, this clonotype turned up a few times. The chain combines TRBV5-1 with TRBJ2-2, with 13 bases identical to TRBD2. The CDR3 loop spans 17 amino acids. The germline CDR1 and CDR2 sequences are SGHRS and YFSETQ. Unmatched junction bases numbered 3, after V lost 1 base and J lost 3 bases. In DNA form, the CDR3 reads TGCGCCAGCAGCTTGACTAGCGGGGGGGGAGACACCGGGGAGCTGTTTTTT. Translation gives CASSLTSGGGDTGELFF.

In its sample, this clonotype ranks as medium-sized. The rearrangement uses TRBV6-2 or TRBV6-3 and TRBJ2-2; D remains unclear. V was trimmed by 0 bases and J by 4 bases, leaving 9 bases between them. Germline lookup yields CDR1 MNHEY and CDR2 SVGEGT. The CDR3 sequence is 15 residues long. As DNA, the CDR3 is TGTGCCAGCAGTTACTCGAGACATTTCACCGGGGAGCTGTTTTTT. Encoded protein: CASSYSRHFTGELFF.

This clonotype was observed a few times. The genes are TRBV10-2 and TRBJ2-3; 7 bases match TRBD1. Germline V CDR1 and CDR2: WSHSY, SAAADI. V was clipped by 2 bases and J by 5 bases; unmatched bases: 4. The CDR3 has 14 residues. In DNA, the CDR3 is TGCGCCAGCAGTGAGCAAAGGGGGCAAGATACGCAGTATTTT. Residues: CASSEQRGQDTQYF.

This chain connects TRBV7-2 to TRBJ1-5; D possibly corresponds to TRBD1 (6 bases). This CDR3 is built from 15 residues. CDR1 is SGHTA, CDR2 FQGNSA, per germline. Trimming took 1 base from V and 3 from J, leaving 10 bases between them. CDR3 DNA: TGTGCCAGCAGCTTAGAACAGGGCTTCAATCAGCCCCAGCATTTT. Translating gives CASSLEQGFNQPQHF.

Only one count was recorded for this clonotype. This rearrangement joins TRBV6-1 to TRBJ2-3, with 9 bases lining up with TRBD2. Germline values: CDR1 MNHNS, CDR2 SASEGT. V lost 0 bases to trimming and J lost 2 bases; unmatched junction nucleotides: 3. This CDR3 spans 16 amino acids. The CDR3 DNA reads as TGTGCCAGCAGTGAAGCTAGCGGGGGTACCACAGATACGCAGTATTTT. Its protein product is CASSEASGGTTDTQYF.

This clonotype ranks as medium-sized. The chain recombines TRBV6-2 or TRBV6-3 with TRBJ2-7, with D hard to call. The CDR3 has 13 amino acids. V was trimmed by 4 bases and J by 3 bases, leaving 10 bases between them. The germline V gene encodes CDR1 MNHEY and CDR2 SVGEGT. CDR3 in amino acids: CASSSRGNYEQYV. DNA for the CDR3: TGTGCCAGCAGTTCCCGAGGTAACTACGAGCAGTACGTC.

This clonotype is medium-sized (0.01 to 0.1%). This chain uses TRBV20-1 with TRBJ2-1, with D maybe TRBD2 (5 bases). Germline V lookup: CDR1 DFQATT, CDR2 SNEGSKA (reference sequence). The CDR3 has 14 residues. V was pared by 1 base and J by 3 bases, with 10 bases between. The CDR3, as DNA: TGCAGTGCTAGAGCTGAGCGGCACTACAATGAGCAGTTCTTC. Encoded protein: CSARAERHYNEQFF.

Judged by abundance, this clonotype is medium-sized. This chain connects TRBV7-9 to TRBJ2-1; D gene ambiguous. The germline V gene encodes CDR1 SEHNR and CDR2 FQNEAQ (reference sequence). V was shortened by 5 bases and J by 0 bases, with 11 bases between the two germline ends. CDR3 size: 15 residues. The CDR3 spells CASSPGRSSYNEQFF. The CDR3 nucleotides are TGTGCCAGCAGCCCCGGGCGGAGCTCCTACAATGAGCAGTTCTTC. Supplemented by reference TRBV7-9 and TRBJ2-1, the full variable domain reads DTGVSQNPRHKITKRGQNVTFRCDPISEHNRLYWYRQTLGQGPEFLTYFQNEAQLEKSRLLSDRFSAERPKGSFSTLEIQRTEQGDSAMYLCASSPGRSSYNEQFFGPGTRLTVL.

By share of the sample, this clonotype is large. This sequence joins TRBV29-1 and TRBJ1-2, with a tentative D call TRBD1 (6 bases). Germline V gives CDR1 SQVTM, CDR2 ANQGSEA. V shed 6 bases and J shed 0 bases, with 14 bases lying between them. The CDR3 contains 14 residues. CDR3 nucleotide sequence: TGCAGCGTCCCCGGACAGCCAGCTAACTATGGCTACACCTTC. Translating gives CSVPGQPANYGYTF.